This TCR beta chain comes out of a study of post-analysis software for immune sequencing data. V shed 6 bases and J 0 bases; nucleotides not matched to a gene: 7. The CDR3 runs 17 residues. Overall study results and limits: TRBV5-6, TRBV5-1 and TRBV20-1 were among four to six TRBV segments more frequent in patients than controls. Versus controls, multiple sclerosis patients showed significantly lower diversity (normalized Chao1).

Libraries were made from TCR beta cDNA, and they carried unique molecular identifiers. TCRdb processed the PCR reads anew with MiXCR; each CDR3 protein has one entry. The table shows approximately 730,000 distinct CDR3 sequences, with around 27% occurring only once. This clonotype was counted between two and nine times. Antigen unknown. Source material: blood. The chain has TRBV12-3 or TRBV12-4 and TRBJ2-6, with 8 bases that match TRBD1. This TCR came from a girl aged 10 to 17 with multiple sclerosis. The CDR3 DNA follows: TGTGCCAGCAGAACCGGGACAGGTCGCTCTGGGGCCAACGTCCTGACTTTC. Protein sequence: CASRTGTGRSGANVLTF.